Listed below are T cell receptor beta chains from one sample, sequenced in a study of regulatory T cells in long-lasting Graves disease. TCRdb used MiXCR to reprocess the multiplex PCR reads, holding one entry per CDR3 protein. The data hold some 440,000 distinct CDR3 sequences, with roughly 20% observed a single time. The specimen was peripheral blood mononuclear cells (PBMCs), collected when the disease was refractory, from a patient treated with antithyroid drugs. The source of these receptors is a female donor with Graves disease. Both conserved end residues are part of each CDR3. The order of the fields is D gene, clone size, J gene, V gene, CDR3 DNA, CDR3 protein. A D gene is named only where the DNA matches it firmly. A clone size is listed for some rows: how often the clone was seen (once, few, many), or a class if it is expanded.

>TRBD1|.|TRBJ2-2|TRBV9
TGTGCCAGCAGCGTAGTAGGGGGCGGCGGGGAGCTGTTTTTT
CASSVVGGGGELFF
>.|.|TRBJ2-7|TRBV5-5
TGTGCCAGCAGCTGGGTTGGGACCCCCTCAACCGAGCAGTACTTC
CASSWVGTPSTEQYF
>.|.|TRBJ2-3|TRBV7-9
TGTGCCAGCAGCTTAGATGGGAGGAGTGATACGCAGTATTTT
CASSLDGRSDTQYF
>.|few|TRBJ2-7|TRBV11-1
TGTGCCAGCAGCTTCTGGCGGGGCGAGCAGTACTTC
CASSFWRGEQYF
>.|many|TRBJ1-1|TRBV5-1
TGCGCCAGCAGCAGCGGGACGGGGGACACTGAAGCTTTCTTT
CASSSGTGDTEAFF
>.|.|TRBJ1-5|TRBV15
TGTGCCACCAGCACCCCGGGGCAGCCCCAGCATTTT
CATSTPGQPQHF
>.|.|TRBJ2-2|TRBV5-1
TGTGCCAGCAGCTTCGACGGTTGGAGCGGGGAGCTGTTTTTT
CASSFDGWSGELFF
>.|many|TRBJ1-5|TRBV2
TGTGCCAGCAGTGAAGATCGGTTACAGGGCGACAATCAGCCCCAGCATTTT
CASSEDRLQGDNQPQHF
>TRBD2|many|TRBJ2-5|TRBV28
TGTGCCAGCAGTTTAATGACTAGCGGGAGACAAGAGACCCAGTACTTC
CASSLMTSGRQETQYF
>.|.|TRBJ2-3|TRBV18
TGTGCCAGCTCACAAACACCCACAGATACGCAGTATTTT
CASSQTPTDTQYF
>TRBD2|many|TRBJ2-5|TRBV6-1
TGTGCCAGCAGTGAACTAGCGGGAGAGACCCAGTACTTC
CASSELAGETQYF
>TRBD2|.|TRBJ2-3|TRBV6-1
TGTGCCAGCAGTGGAACCAGCGGGAATGTTTTAAATACGCAGTATTTT
CASSGTSGNVLNTQYF
>TRBD2|many|TRBJ2-2|TRBV7-3
TGTGCCAGCAGTAGCGGGAGTACCGCACCGGGGGAGCTGTTTTTT
CASSSGSTAPGELFF
>TRBD1|many|TRBJ2-7|TRBV27
TGTGCCAGCAGTTTGAGGGGGCACTCCTACGAGCAGTACTTC
CASSLRGHSYEQYF
>.|many|TRBJ1-5|TRBV2
TGTGCCAGCAGGGTTTTCAATCAGCCCCAGCATTTT
CASRVFNQPQHF
>.|few|TRBJ1-1|TRBV29-1
TGCAGCGGGACTTGGGGGGGGAACACTGAAGCTTTCTTT
CSGTWGGNTEAFF
>.|many|TRBJ2-7|TRBV28
TGTGCCAGCACATCGTCAACAGGGTTTAGTATCTCCTACGAGCAGTACTTC
CASTSSTGFSISYEQYF
>.|.|TRBJ2-7|TRBV6-9
TGTGCCAGCAGTTATTATTCTAGCTCCTACGAGCAGTACTTC
CASSYYSSSYEQYF
>.|many|TRBJ1-5|TRBV6-1
TGTGCCAGCAGTGCAGGGTGGGGCAATCAGCCCCAGCATTTT
CASSAGWGNQPQHF
>.|.|TRBJ2-7|TRBV11-2
.
CASSIYLCSVEWSDTYEQYF
>.|.|TRBJ2-1|TRBV28
TGTGCCAGCAGTTACCCATACAATGAGCAGTTCTTC
CASSYPYNEQFF
>.|many|TRBJ1-5|TRBV24-1
TGTGCCACCAGTGAGTCGACAGTAAATCAGCCCCAGCATTTT
CATSESTVNQPQHF
>TRBD2|.|TRBJ2-2|TRBV24-1
TGTGCCACCAGTGATTTTACCACCCGGACTAGCGGGAGGACGACGAACACCGGGGAGCTGTTTTTT
CATSDFTTRTSGRTTNTGELFF
>.|many|TRBJ1-2|TRBV28
TGTGCCAGCAGCTTAGGGGGTTATGGCTACACCTTC
CASSLGGYGYTF
>.|.|TRBJ2-2|TRBV19
TGTGCCAGTAGTCCCCGCCCAAGGTTTATAGCCGGGGAGCTGTTTTTT
CASSPRPRFIAGELFF
>.|many|TRBJ1-5|TRBV12-3/TRBV12-4
TGTGCCAGCAATCAACAGGGTTATCAGCCCCAGCATTTT
CASNQQGYQPQHF
>TRBD2|few|TRBJ2-7|TRBV4-1
TGCGCCAGCAGCCAAGGAGCCCGTCCTCAATCTAGCGGGAGGGCCAATGAGCAGTACTTC
CASSQGARPQSSGRANEQYF
>.|many|TRBJ2-5|TRBV28
TGTGCCAGCAGTTTAGGGGGGAGGTTCCAAGAGACCCAGTACTTC
CASSLGGRFQETQYF
>.|few|TRBJ2-6|TRBV3-1
TGTGCCAGCAGCGAACCAAGAGGTGACCGGCGGAGGGCCAACGTCCTGACTTTC
CASSEPRGDRRRANVLTF
>TRBD2|.|TRBJ2-5|TRBV19
TGTGCCAGTAGTATAGAACGGGGGGGCGTAGGGACCCAGTACTTC
CASSIERGGVGTQYF